One TCR beta chain is described in this entry. Its antigen is undetermined. The sample originates from a study of OX40 agonist ivuxolimab in advanced cancers. Across the whole study: Across the patients, intravenous ivuxolimab was delivered every 2 weeks at 0.01 to 10 mg/kg.

Patients were excluded for autoimmune disease history or systemic immunosuppression. Using immunoSEQ multiplex PCR, the repertoire was profiled, and TCRdb retains in-frame clones only, with some absent. This table holds approximately 89,000 clones, under 95% found once. Per the germline V gene, CDR1 is LGHNA and CDR2 is YSLEER. The CDR3 sequence is 13 residues long. The V end was cut by 1 base, the J end by 1 base, with 4 bases between. Study observations and caveats: With doses of 0.1 to 3.0 mg/kg, CD4+ and CD8+ blood T cells had undergone clonal expansion by week 6.

The chain has TRBV4-3 and TRBJ1-1; unclear D gene. The receptor was isolated from an adult with an advanced solid tumor such as melanoma, head and neck, liver or kidney cancer. The source was CD4+ or CD8+ T cells sorted from blood, collected in a trial of the OX40 agonist ivuxolimab. Written as DNA, the CDR3 is TGCGCCAGCAGCCAAGTGGCGAACACTGAAGCTTTCTTT. Protein product: CASSQVANTEAFF.